A single sample gave rise to the 2 T cell receptor beta chains below, sequenced in a study of control samples from healthy donors and cancer patients. Profiled with immunoSEQ multiplex PCR; TCRdb holds only in-frame clones, not every one. The sample includes roughly 3,500 clones, about 80% of them seen just once. Sequenced: formalin-fixed, paraffin-embedded tissue. These receptors all stem from a female donor with melanoma.

The rearrangement uses TRBV19 and TRBJ2-5; D is tentatively TRBD1 or TRBD2 (5 bases each). This CDR3 is built from 16 residues. Between the trimmed V and J ends, which lost 1 base and 4 bases, there was a span of 16 bases. Per germline, CDR1 LNHDA and CDR2 SQIVND (reference sequence). The CDR3 DNA is TGTGCCAGTAGTATAGGGACCGTGGGACGAGGAGAGACCCAGTACTTC. Its translation: CASSIGTVGRGETQYF.

The rearrangement joins TRBV3-1 (or the pseudogene TRBV3-2) to TRBJ2-2; 7 bases match TRBD2. The CDR3 sequence is 18 residues long. With V trimmed by 0 bases and J by 5 bases, 12 bases remained unmatched. Germline values: CDR1 LGHDT, CDR2 YNNKEL (reference sequence). The CDR3 sequence is CASSQDPSAGVNTGELFF. CDR3 in DNA: TGTGCCAGCAGCCAAGATCCCTCTGCGGGAGTAAATACCGGGGAGCTGTTTTTT.